These 30 T cell receptor beta chains were all obtained from the same sample, sequenced in a study of response to subunit inactivated influenza vaccine (dated 2018 in TCRdb). The meaning of the sample's time point label: 45 to 50 days after influenza vaccine administration. Library construction relied on RT-PCR. Sequencing was carried out with an Illumina HiSeq 2500. TCRdb took the public reads, trimmed them with fastp at Q25, ran MiXCR for clone calling and kept in-frame beta chains. All rows with the same CDR3 protein become a single entry with the most common DNA and genes. The sample table holds under 200,000 distinct CDR3 sequences, of which roughly a tenth were seen once. The ten largest clones add up to under 15% of the sample. Sequencing was performed on non-naive T cells sorted from PBMCs, taken more than 35 days after vaccination. The cell subset or site label, read with the paper, signifies: memory T cell fraction. These receptors were collected from a man in his fifties who received an inactivated influenza vaccine. Donor details come from another sample of the same person, matched by shared clones.

There are a few counts of this clonotype. The chain joins TRBV7-8 to TRBJ2-1; no clear D gene. The germline V gene encodes CDR1 SGHVS and CDR2 FQNEAQ. Trimming took 5 bases from V and 5 from J, leaving 7 bases between them. The CDR3 is 12 residues long. The CDR3 spells CASSPPDNEQFF. CDR3 sequence (DNA): TGTGCCAGCAGCCCCCCCGACAATGAGCAGTTCTTC.

This clonotype was observed at least ten times. This chain uses TRBV5-1 with TRBJ2-7; the D is unclear. CDR1 and CDR2 from the germline V gene are SGHRS and YFSETQ. V dropped 1 base and J dropped 4 bases, with 15 bases sitting between them. This CDR3 is built from 15 residues. CDR3 nucleotides: TGCGCCAGCAGCTTGCAAGGAGACACGCTTTACGAGCAGTACTTC. Protein product: CASSLQGDTLYEQYF.

The J gene is TRBJ2-7, the V gene TRBV28; 15 bases agree with TRBD2. J lost 6 bases, V lost 5 bases, and 8 bases had no gene match. The CDR3 is 16 amino acids. CDR1 is MDHEN, CDR2 SYDVKM, per germline. This chain's CDR3 is CASSLPGLAGGGEQYF. The CDR3 nucleotides read TGTGCCAGCAGTCTCCCCGGACTAGCGGGGGGGGGCGAGCAGTACTTC.

The V gene is TRBV6-2 or TRBV6-3, the J gene TRBJ2-1, with 12 bases matching TRBD2. From germline, CDR1 is MNHEY and CDR2 SVGEGT. V gave up 6 bases and J gave up 8 bases; unmatched junction bases: 8. The CDR3 has 15 residues. The CDR3 loop is CASRPLAGGFDEQFF. The DNA of the CDR3 is TGTGCCAGCAGACCCCTAGCGGGGGGGTTTGATGAGCAGTTCTTC.

This sequence joins TRBV29-1 and TRBJ1-1; D ambiguous. The CDR3 has 13 residues. Looked up from germline, CDR1 is SQVTM and CDR2 is ANQGSEA. Between the trimmed V and J ends, which lost 3 bases and 4 bases, there was a span of 12 bases. The CDR3 coding sequence is TGCAGCGTTGAGTCGGGTTCGAGCACTGAAGCTTTCTTT. This translates into CSVESGSSTEAFF.

In its sample, this clonotype was seen a few times. This chain links TRBV4-2 with TRBJ2-7; 9 positions match TRBD1. Trimming cost V 5 bases and J 0 bases; bases outside gene matches: 5. The germline CDR1 and CDR2 sequences are LGHNA and YNFKEQ. CDR3 size: 15 residues. The CDR3 is CASSATTGGSYEQYF. In DNA, the CDR3 is TGTGCCAGCAGCGCCACGACAGGGGGCTCCTACGAGCAGTACTTC.

The table lists this clonotype with a count of one. A much bigger clone sits one base away, suggesting this may be a read error. As the CDR3 is not closed by the conserved phenylalanine or tryptophan, this likely results from a read error. CDR3 DNA: TGTGCCAGCAGTCCAGCGGCTAGCACAGATACGCAGTATTCT. This codes for CASSPAASTDTQYS. The chain carries TRBV12-3 or TRBV12-4 and TRBJ2-3; TRBD2 might be the D (5 bases). Trimming took 5 bases from V and 0 from J, leaving 9 bases between them. The CDR3 spans 14 residues.

The gene calls are TRBV3-1 and TRBJ2-3; 12 bases fit TRBD2. The CDR3 contains 16 residues. Looked up from germline, CDR1 is LGHDT and CDR2 is YNNKEL (reference sequence). V gave up 0 bases and J gave up 9 bases; unmatched junction bases: 7. The CDR3: CASSQERTSGALTQYF. The CDR3 DNA is TGTGCCAGCAGCCAAGAGAGGACTAGCGGGGCATTAACGCAGTATTTT.

The rearrangement joins TRBV5-1 to TRBJ1-1; D uncertain. CDR1 is SGHRS and CDR2 is YFSETQ in the germline V gene. The CDR3 has 13 residues. V lost 6 bases and J 1 base, leaving 10 bases between the germline ends. This CDR3 reads CASTLNRNTEAFF. DNA of the CDR3: TGCGCCAGCACTCTGAATAGGAACACTGAAGCTTTCTTT.

This clonotype was recorded a few times. V is TRBV3-1 and J is TRBJ1-3; maybe TRBD1 (5 bases). The germline V gene has CDR1 LGHDT and CDR2 YNNKEL (reference sequence). The CDR3 runs to 16 residues. The ends were cut back, 1 base at V and 3 bases at J, with 13 bases in the middle. Here the CDR3 reads CASSQGPGLGGNTIYF. CDR3 bases: TGTGCCAGCAGCCAAGGTCCAGGGCTTGGTGGAAACACCATATATTTT.

There are a few counts of this clonotype. This chain joins TRBV18 and TRBJ2-1; tentatively, D is TRBD1 (5 bases). The CDR3 contains 13 residues. Germline V lookup: CDR1 KGHSH, CDR2 LQKENI. The V gene lost 3 bases and the J gene lost 6 bases, with 9 bases spanning the gap. The CDR3 loop is CASSPAGRNEQFF. The CDR3 nucleotides read TGTGCCAGCTCACCGGCAGGGCGCAATGAGCAGTTCTTC.

For this clonotype: At one end the junction does not follow the germline gene, possibly because of a read error. The V and J genes are TRBV6-2 or TRBV6-3 and TRBJ2-7; 7 bases are a match to TRBD1. This CDR3 contains 12 residues. The germline V gene has CDR1 MNHEY and CDR2 SVGEGT. CDR3 sequence reads: CASRTTGSEQSF. CDR3 sequence (DNA): TGTGCCAGCAGGACGACAGGGAGCGAGCAGTCCTTC.

This clonotype was counted at least ten times. The V and J genes are TRBV5-1 and TRBJ1-6; TRBD1 agrees at 9 bases. V trimming: 4 bases; J trimming: 4 bases; junction bases outside the gene matches: 3. The germline V gene has CDR1 SGHRS and CDR2 YFSETQ. This CDR3 has 15 amino acids. CDR3 in DNA: TGCGCCAGCAGCGAAGGACAGGGGTATAATTCACCCCTCCACTTT. This translates into CASSEGQGYNSPLHF.

The gene calls are TRBV11-2 and TRBJ1-2, with 8 bases aligning to TRBD1. From germline, CDR1 is SGHAT and CDR2 FQNNGV. Trimming took 4 bases from V and 6 from J; bases not matched to a gene: 4. The CDR3 sequence is 13 residues long. CDR3 protein: CASSSGQGHGYTF. DNA for the CDR3: TGTGCCAGCAGCTCCGGACAGGGACATGGCTACACCTTC.

Only a few counts were recorded for this clonotype. The chain is built from TRBV5-1 and TRBJ2-2; 7 bases match TRBD1. There are 15 residues in the CDR3. J lost 1 base, V lost 4 bases, and 4 bases had no gene match. Germline V gene sequence: CDR1 SGHRS, CDR2 YFSETQ. The CDR3 region has the DNA TGCGCCAGCAGCATAAGACAGGGGAACACCGGGGAGCTGTTTTTT. This gives the protein CASSIRQGNTGELFF.

J is TRBJ2-7 and V is TRBV2; possible D gene TRBD2, 6 bases. This CDR3 spans 14 amino acids. Germline V gene data show CDR1 as SNHLY and CDR2 as FYNNEI. Trimming shortened V by 2 bases and J by 2 bases, and 10 bases separated the two germline ends. CDR3 bases: TGTGCCAGCAGTGAACGGAGGGTTCCCTACGAGCAGTACTTC. This sequence encodes CASSERRVPYEQYF.

In its sample, this clonotype was seen many times. The chain uses TRBV6-1 and TRBJ2-7, with D perhaps assigned TRBD1 or TRBD2 (6 bases each). With 6 bases removed from V and 2 bases from J, the gap between germline ends came to 11 bases. The CDR3 extends over 13 amino acids. The V gene's germline CDR1 is MNHNS and CDR2 SASEGT. The CDR3 protein is CASSRGPTYEQYF. The DNA of the CDR3 is TGTGCCAGCAGCCGGGGGCCGACCTACGAGCAGTACTTC.

This clonotype was observed a few times. The gene calls are TRBV24-1 and TRBJ2-5, with 8 bases matching TRBD1. The CDR3 extends over 15 amino acids. V trimming: 3 bases; J trimming: 2 bases; junction bases outside the gene matches: 4. Germline values: CDR1 KGHDR, CDR2 SFDVKD. The CDR3 DNA reads as TGTGCCACCAGTGATGGACAGGGTTATCAAGAGACCCAGTACTTC. This translates into CATSDGQGYQETQYF.

This clonotype was observed at least ten times. This chain links TRBV12-3 or TRBV12-4 with TRBJ2-7; perhaps TRBD1 as D (5 bases). The CDR3 runs to 13 residues. Trimming shortened V by 2 bases and J by 4 bases, and 9 bases separated the two germline ends. The CDR3 bases are TGTGCCAGCAGTTTAATGCAGGGTTACGAGCAGTACTTC. Its protein product is CASSLMQGYEQYF.

This clonotype came up many times. The V and J genes are TRBV27 and TRBJ1-1, with D unclear. Germline V gene data show CDR1 as MNHEY and CDR2 as SMNVEV (reference sequence). This CDR3 spans 15 amino acids. V was shortened by 1 base and J by 5 bases, with 14 bases between the two germline ends. CDR3 in DNA: TGTGCCAGCAGTTTATTTCCCAGCAGAGATACTGAAGCTTTCTTT. Amino acid sequence: CASSLFPSRDTEAFF.

The gene calls are TRBV7-2 and TRBJ2-3; D possibly matches TRBD1 or TRBD2 (6 bases each). With 2 bases removed from V and 4 bases from J, the gap between germline ends came to 13 bases. The germline gives CDR1 SGHTA, CDR2 FQGNSA. The CDR3 loop spans 15 amino acids. The CDR3 loop reads CASSLLGGQADTQYF. DNA of the CDR3: TGTGCCAGCAGCTTATTGGGGGGCCAGGCAGATACGCAGTATTTT.

The sample holds many counts of this clonotype. The V and J genes are TRBV5-1 and TRBJ2-2; TRBD1 might be the D (5 bases). V lost 6 bases to trimming and J lost 0 bases, with 12 bases between them. Germline V gene data show CDR1 as SGHRS and CDR2 as YFSETQ. The CDR3 contains 15 residues. CDR3 in amino acids: CASNAQGTNTGELFF. DNA of the CDR3: TGCGCCAGCAATGCTCAGGGCACGAACACCGGGGAGCTGTTTTTT.

With respect to this clonotype: A much larger clone sits a single nucleotide away, making a read error possible. CDR3 DNA: TGTGCCATCAGTGAGACGGCAGGGGGAACCAAAAACATTCAGTACTTC. Protein sequence: CAISETAGGTKNIQYF. The chain has TRBV10-3 and TRBJ2-4; 7 positions agree with TRBD1. This CDR3 is 16 amino acids long. After removal of 2 bases from V and 2 bases from J, the junction contained 6 bases not matched to a gene. CDR1 ENHRY and CDR2 SYGVKD come from the germline V gene.

The chain combines TRBV5-1 with TRBJ2-5; D call uncertain. CDR3 size: 16 residues. The germline V gene encodes CDR1 SGHRS and CDR2 YFSETQ. Between the trimmed V and J ends, which lost 0 bases and 0 bases, there was a span of 12 bases. CDR3 amino acids: CASSLGWVGNQETQYF. Written as DNA, the CDR3 is TGCGCCAGCAGCTTGGGCTGGGTGGGGAACCAAGAGACCCAGTACTTC. Drawing the rest from reference TRBV5-1 and TRBJ2-5, the complete variable domain is KAGVTQTPRYLIKTRGQQVTLSCSPISGHRSVSWYQQTPGQGLQFLFEYFSETQRNKGNFPGRFSGRQFSNSRSEMNVSTLELGDSALYLCASSLGWVGNQETQYFGPGTRLLVL.

This clonotype was seen at least ten times. This chain connects TRBV29-1 to TRBJ1-5; the D gene is possibly TRBD1 (6 bases). The CDR3 is made up of 13 amino acids. V lost 5 bases to trimming and J lost 4 bases, with 12 bases between them. Germline V gene lookup returns CDR1 SQVTM and CDR2 ANQGSEA. The CDR3 bases are TGCAGCGTTTCTCCAGGGGCTAATCAGCCCCAGCATTTT. Encoded protein: CSVSPGANQPQHF.

V and J are TRBV7-2 and TRBJ1-2; D is ambiguous. Germline CDR1 SGHTA, CDR2 FQGNSA. V lost 4 bases to trimming and J lost 1 base, with 1 base between them. This CDR3 has 11 amino acids. This chain's CDR3 is CASSYNYGYTF. CDR3 sequence (DNA): TGTGCCAGCAGCTATAACTATGGCTACACCTTC.

The chain's CDR3 is CASSQAGGAWEKLFF. Written as DNA, the CDR3 is TGTGCCAGCAGCCAAGCAGGGGGCGCGTGGGAAAAACTGTTTTTT. The rearrangement links TRBV14 to TRBJ1-4; 8 bases match TRBD1. The V gene end was trimmed by 1 base and the J gene end by 8 bases; junction bases not matched to a gene: 6. This CDR3 region has 15 residues. Germline V gene data show CDR1 as SGHDN and CDR2 as FVKESK.

This clonotype was counted ten times or more. V is TRBV5-1 and J is TRBJ2-1; 10 bases align to TRBD2. Germline loops: CDR1 SGHRS, CDR2 YFSETQ. The CDR3 has 15 residues. V lost 1 base, J lost 8 bases, and 6 bases stayed unmatched. In DNA, the CDR3 is TGCGCCAGCAGCTTGTTAAGCGGGGGGGCGGATGAGCAGTTCTTC. Translation gives CASSLLSGGADEQFF.

The chain uses TRBV21-1 and TRBJ1-6. TRBV21-1 is given as a pseudogene. CDR3 length equals 9 residues. CDR3 in DNA: TGTGCCTATCTTTCACCCCTCCACTTT. Translated, it gives CAYLSPLHF.

As to this clonotype: This sequence may be a read error, since a much larger clone differs from it by one base. The V call is TRBV4-1, the J call TRBJ2-3, with TRBD2 matching 8 bases. CDR3 length: 15 residues. Germline CDR1 MGHRA, CDR2 YSYEKL. The junction had 9 bases not matched to a gene; V was cut back by 4 bases and J by 6 bases. CDR3 coding DNA: TGCGCCAGCAGCCGAGCGGGGGCCCAGCAGGATACGCAGTATTTT. Translating gives CASSRAGAQQDTQYF.